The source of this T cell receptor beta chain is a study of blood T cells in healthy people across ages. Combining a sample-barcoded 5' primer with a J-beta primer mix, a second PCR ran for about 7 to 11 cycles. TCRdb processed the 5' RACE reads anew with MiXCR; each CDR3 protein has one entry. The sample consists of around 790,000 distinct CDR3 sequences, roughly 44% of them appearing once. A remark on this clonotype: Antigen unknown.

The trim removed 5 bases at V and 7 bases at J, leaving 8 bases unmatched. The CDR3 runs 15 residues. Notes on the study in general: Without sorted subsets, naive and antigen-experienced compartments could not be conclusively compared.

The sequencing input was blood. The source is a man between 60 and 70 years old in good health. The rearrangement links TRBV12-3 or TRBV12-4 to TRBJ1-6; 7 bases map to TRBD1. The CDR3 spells CASSPRTGGNSPLHF. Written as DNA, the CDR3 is TGTGCCAGCAGTCCGCGGACAGGAGGGAATTCACCCCTCCACTTT.